This TCR beta chain is from a study of T cell responses to AZD1222 COVID-19 vaccine. Per the germline V gene, CDR1 is LNHDA and CDR2 is SQIVND (reference sequence). There are 14 residues in the CDR3. The V and J ends lost 3 bases and 9 bases, in that order; junction bases with no gene match: 1. Repertoires were generated with immunoSEQ multiplex PCR, while TCRdb's copy carries only in-frame clones and drops some. The data show around 130,000 clones, just over 85% seen once. This material consisted of peripheral blood, taken on day 0 of AZD1222 vaccination. The source is an adult in good health. The chain uses TRBV19 and TRBJ2-1; 14 positions match TRBD2. In nucleotides, the CDR3 is TGTGCCAGTAGTATGGGACTAGCGGGAGTTGAGCAGTTCTTC. Residues: CASSMGLAGVEQFF.